This TCR beta chain was captured in a study of radiation and T cells in renal cell carcinoma. This sample's time point: blood 2 weeks post-SBRT. Treatment noted: 15 Gy SBRT to primary tumor, nephrectomy 4 weeks later. Generated by immunoSEQ multiplex PCR, the TCRdb table keeps only in-frame clones and is missing some. This sample has 150,000 to 180,000 clones, with about 91% found just once. The CDR3 length is 16 residues. V lost 4 bases, J lost 6 bases, and 12 bases stayed unmatched. Germline-derived CDR1 and CDR2 are LNHDA and SQIVND (reference sequence). The chain has TRBV19 and TRBJ2-1; TRBD1 aligns across 7 bases. The clonotype originates from a woman in her 50s with renal cell carcinoma. The sequenced sample was blood, obtained from a patient whose treatment included radiotherapy and nephrectomy. DNA of the CDR3: TGTGCCAGTAGTAAACTTAACAGGGGAAAGGGCAATGAGCAGTTCTTC. Encoded protein: CASSKLNRGKGNEQFF.